This TCR beta chain was sequenced for a study of T cell repertoires in aging, cancer and after chemotherapy. The wider study: Healthy donor repertoires were recorded over several months to years and showed clear clonal overlap. Study-wide results and caveats: Loss of evenness, beyond lost richness, contributed to age-related TCR diversity decline in cancer patients. The repertoire data cannot show anything about immunological memory following chemotherapy. Age-matched healthy donors had significantly more diverse, less clonal blood TCR repertoires than untreated cancer patients.

Peripheral blood genomic DNA, not sorted cells or RNA, was the template. Multiplex touch-down PCR with TRB-A/B primers amplified rearranged V-D-J TRB sequences. TCRdb recomputed calls from the multiplex PCR reads with MiXCR, one row per CDR3 protein. Of 8,000 to 9,500 distinct CDR3 sequences in the sample, around a third were seen once. The CDR3 consists of 18 residues. The germline gives CDR1 SGHKS, CDR2 YYEKEE (reference sequence). V lost 2 bases, J lost 2 bases, and 23 bases lay in between. About this clonotype: Its antigen remains unknown.

This receptor was obtained from a human donor in good health. Source material: blood. The gene calls are TRBV5-5 and TRBJ2-7; D possibly corresponds to TRBD2 (6 bases). In DNA form, the CDR3 reads TGTGCCAGCAGCTTAGTCTCAGGTTGGGGACTGATTACCTACGAGCAGTACTTC. Translation gives CASSLVSGWGLITYEQYF.